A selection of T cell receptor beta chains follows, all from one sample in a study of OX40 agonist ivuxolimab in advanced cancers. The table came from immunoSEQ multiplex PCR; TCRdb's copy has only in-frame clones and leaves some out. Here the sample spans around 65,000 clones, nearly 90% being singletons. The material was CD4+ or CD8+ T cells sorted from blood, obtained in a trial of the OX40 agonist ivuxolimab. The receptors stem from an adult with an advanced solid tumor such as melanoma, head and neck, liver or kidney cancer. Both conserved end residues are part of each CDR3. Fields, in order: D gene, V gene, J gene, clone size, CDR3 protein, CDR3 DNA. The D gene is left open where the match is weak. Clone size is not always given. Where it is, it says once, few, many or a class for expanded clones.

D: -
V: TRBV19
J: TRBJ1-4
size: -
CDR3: CASNDMGEKLFF
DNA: TGTGCCAGTAATGACATGGGAGAAAAACTGTTTTTT

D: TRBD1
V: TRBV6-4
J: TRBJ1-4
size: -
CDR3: CASSPGQGAKNEKLFF
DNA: TGTGCCAGCAGTCCGGGACAGGGGGCAAAAAATGAAAAACTGTTTTTT

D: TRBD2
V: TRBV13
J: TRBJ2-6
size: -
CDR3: CASSSRGLAGGPRANVLTF
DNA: TGTGCCAGCAGCTCTAGAGGGCTAGCGGGGGGGCCTAGGGCCAACGTCCTGACTTTC

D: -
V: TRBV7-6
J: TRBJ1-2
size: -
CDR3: CASSRGSLFGYTF
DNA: TGTGCCAGCAGCAGGGGCAGCCTCTTTGGCTACACCTTC

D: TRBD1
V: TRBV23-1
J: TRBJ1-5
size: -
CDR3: CASSQYGTVERCNQPQHF
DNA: TGCGCCAGCAGTCAATATGGGACAGTAGAGAGGTGCAATCAGCCCCAGCATTTT

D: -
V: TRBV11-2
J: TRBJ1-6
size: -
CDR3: CASSLEGTVDSPLHF
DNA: TGTGCCAGCAGCTTAGAGGGTACCGTCGATTCACCCCTCCACTTT

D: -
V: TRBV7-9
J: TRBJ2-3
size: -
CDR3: CASSLRGHLGADTQYF
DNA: TGTGCCAGCAGCTTGAGGGGACACCTCGGAGCAGATACGCAGTATTTT

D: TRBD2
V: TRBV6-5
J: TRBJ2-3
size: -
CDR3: CASSRPGTSGPTQYF
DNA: TGTGCCAGCAGCCGTCCCGGGACTAGCGGCCCTACGCAGTATTTT

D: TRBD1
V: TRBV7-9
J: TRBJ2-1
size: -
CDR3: CASSPTVGQLNEQFF
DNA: TGTGCCAGCAGCCCCACCGTGGGACAGCTCAATGAGCAGTTCTTC

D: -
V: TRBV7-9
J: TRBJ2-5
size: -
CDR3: CASSLAEETQYF
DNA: TGTGCCAGCAGCTTAGCGGAAGAGACCCAGTACTTC

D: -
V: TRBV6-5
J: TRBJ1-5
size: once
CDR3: CASRTASNQPQHF
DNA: TGTGCCAGCCGGACAGCAAGCAATCAGCCCCAGCATTTT

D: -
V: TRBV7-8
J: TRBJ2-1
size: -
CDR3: CASSTTRASYNEQFF
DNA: TGTGCCAGCAGCACAACCCGGGCCTCCTACAATGAGCAGTTCTTC

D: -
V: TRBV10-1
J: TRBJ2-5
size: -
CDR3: CASSELIGEETQYF
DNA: TGCGCCAGCAGTGAGTTGATCGGGGAAGAGACCCAGTACTTC

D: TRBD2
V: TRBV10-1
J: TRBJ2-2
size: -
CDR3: CASLWWLAGLGTGELFF
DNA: TGCGCCAGCCTTTGGTGGCTAGCGGGGTTAGGGACCGGGGAGCTGTTTTTT

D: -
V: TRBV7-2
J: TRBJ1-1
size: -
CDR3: CASSLWNMNTEAFF
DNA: TGTGCCAGCAGCTTGTGGAACATGAACACTGAAGCTTTCTTT

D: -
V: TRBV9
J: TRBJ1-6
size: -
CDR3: CASSLRQDQSPLHF
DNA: TGTGCCAGCAGCCTTCGACAGGACCAATCACCCCTCCACTTT

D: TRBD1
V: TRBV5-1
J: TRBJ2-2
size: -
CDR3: CASSLGQGIGELFF
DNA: TGCGCCAGCAGCTTGGGACAGGGGATCGGGGAGCTGTTTTTT

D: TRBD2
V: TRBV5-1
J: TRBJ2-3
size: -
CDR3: CASSLVERGDTDTQYF
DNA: TGCGCCAGCAGCTTGGTCGAGCGGGGGGACACAGATACGCAGTATTTT

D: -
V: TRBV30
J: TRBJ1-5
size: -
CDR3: CAWSVGQGIGNQPQHF
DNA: TGTGCCTGGAGTGTAGGGCAGGGGATCGGCAATCAGCCCCAGCATTTT

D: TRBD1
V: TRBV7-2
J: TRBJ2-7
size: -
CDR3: CASSPAPDRGYEQYF
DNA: TGTGCCAGCAGCCCCGCCCCGGACAGGGGCTACGAGCAGTACTTC

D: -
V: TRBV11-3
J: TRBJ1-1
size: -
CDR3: CASSLAPYTEAFF
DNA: TGTGCCAGCAGCCTCGCCCCCTACACTGAAGCTTTCTTT

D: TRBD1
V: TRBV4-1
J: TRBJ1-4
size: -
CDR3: CASSRLQGANEKLFF
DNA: TGCGCCAGCAGCCGCTTACAGGGGGCGAATGAAAAACTGTTTTTT

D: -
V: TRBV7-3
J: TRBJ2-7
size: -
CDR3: CASSLKGGRAYEQYF
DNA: TGTGCCAGCAGCTTAAAAGGAGGCAGGGCCTACGAGCAGTACTTC

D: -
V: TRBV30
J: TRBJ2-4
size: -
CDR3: CAWSVGTDIQYF
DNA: TGTGCCTGGAGTGTAGGGACGGACATTCAGTACTTC

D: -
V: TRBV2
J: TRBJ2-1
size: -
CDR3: CASSELVTTYYNEQFF
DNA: TGTGCCAGCAGTGAACTCGTGACTACCTACTACAATGAGCAGTTCTTC

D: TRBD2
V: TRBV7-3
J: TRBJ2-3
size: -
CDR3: CASSLIGTRYTDTQYF
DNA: TGTGCCAGCAGCTTAATTGGGACTAGATACACAGATACGCAGTATTTT

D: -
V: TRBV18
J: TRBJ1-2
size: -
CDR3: CASSTGGANYGYTF
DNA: TGTGCCAGCTCAACCGGGGGGGCCAACTATGGCTACACCTTC

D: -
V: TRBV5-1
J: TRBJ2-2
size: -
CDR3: CASSPGRGRTGELFF
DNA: TGCGCCAGCAGCCCCGGCCGGGGGCGAACCGGGGAGCTGTTTTTT

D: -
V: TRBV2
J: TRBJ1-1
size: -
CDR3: CASSKAHQEAFF
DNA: TGTGCCAGCAGCAAAGCCCATCAGGAGGCTTTCTTT